The next 27 T cell receptor beta chains were all read from a single sample in a study of blood T cell repertoires in COVID-19. Using immunoSEQ multiplex PCR, the repertoire was profiled, and TCRdb retains in-frame clones only, with some absent. The table shows roughly 110,000 clones, with 90% occurring only once. Sequencing was carried out using peripheral blood. These receptors all stem from a woman aged 50 to 60 with acute or convalescent COVID-19.

This clone was counted between two and nine times. This chain uses TRBV9 with TRBJ1-1, with D perhaps TRBD1 (5 bases). This CDR3 is built from 16 residues. Germline V gives CDR1 SGDLS, CDR2 YYNGEE. The V and J ends lost 0 bases and 3 bases respectively, with 15 bases between them. CDR3 DNA: TGTGCCAGCAGCGTAGATTGGAGGGGATCGTACACTGAAGCTTTCTTT. The encoded protein is CASSVDWRGSYTEAFF.

CDR3 DNA: TGTGCCACCAGCAGAGATAAGGGGCGCTATGGCTACACCTTC. Its protein product is CATSRDKGRYGYTF. The chain carries TRBV15 and TRBJ1-2; possible D gene TRBD1, 5 bases. This CDR3 is 14 amino acids long. Trimming pared 0 bases from V and 4 bases from J, leaving 9 bases between. Germline values: CDR1 LNHNV, CDR2 YYDKDF (reference sequence).

The table lists this clone with a few counts. V gene TRBV19 combines with J gene TRBJ1-3; D gene uncertain. This CDR3 contains 13 residues. Trimming took off 9 bases at V and 4 bases at J, with 13 bases between the two ends. Germline CDR1 and CDR2: LNHDA and SQIVND (reference sequence). The CDR3 sequence: CASSSSGGNTIYF. CDR3 DNA: TGTGCCAGCTCGTCCTCGGGGGGAAACACCATATATTTT.

This clone was found once. The chain combines TRBV9 with TRBJ1-5, with TRBD1 matching 7 bases. V dropped 3 bases and J dropped 8; count of bases not matched to a gene: 11. This CDR3 contains 15 residues. Germline CDR1 SGDLS, CDR2 YYNGEE. CDR3 DNA sequence: TGTGCCAGCAGCGGAGGGGGCCCACGTGGTGAGCCCCAGCATTTT. Translating gives CASSGGGPRGEPQHF.

This clone is a singleton in its sample. J is TRBJ2-1 and V is TRBV5-1, with 8 bases that match TRBD1. Losses at the gene ends were 4 bases for V and 14 bases for J; bases not matched to a gene: 14. The CDR3 loop spans 14 amino acids. CDR1 is SGHRS and CDR2 is YFSETQ in the germline V gene. CDR3 DNA sequence: TGCGCCAGCAGCCCAGACCAGGGGGCAATTATTAAGTTCTTC. Translated: CASSPDQGAIIKFF.

V gene TRBV18 combines with J gene TRBJ1-1, with D perhaps matching TRBD1 (6 bases). V was clipped by 1 base and J by 2 bases, with 11 bases between them. CDR1 and CDR2 (germline): KGHSH, LQKENI. The CDR3 contains 15 residues. In nucleotides, the CDR3 is TGTGCCAGCTCACCACAGCAGGGGCATAACACTGAAGCTTTCTTT. As protein: CASSPQQGHNTEAFF.

The chain couples TRBV7-2 to TRBJ1-1; D unresolved. Germline assignment: CDR1 SGHTA and CDR2 FQGNSA. Trimming took 6 bases from V and 10 from J, leaving 12 bases between them. The CDR3 has 11 amino acids. For the CDR3, the DNA is TGTGCCAGCAGTAAACCGATCGGAGCTTTCTTT. Its protein product is CASSKPIGAFF. The entire variable domain, with the rest obtained from reference TRBV7-2 and TRBJ1-1, is as follows: GAGVSQSPSNKVTEKGKDVELRCDPISGHTALYWYRQSLGQGLEFLIYFQGNSAPDKSGLPSDRFSAERTGGSVSTLTIQRTQQEDSAVYLCASSKPIGAFFGQGTRLTVV.

The chain is built from TRBV11-2 and TRBJ2-7; 8 nucleotides align to TRBD1. Trimming at V came to 1 base and at J to 2 bases, leaving 1 base not matched to a gene. Germline lookup yields CDR1 SGHAT and CDR2 FQNNGV. The CDR3 totals 14 residues. CDR3 region: CASSLGTGPYEQYF. The CDR3 region has the DNA TGTGCCAGCAGCTTAGGGACAGGGCCCTACGAGCAGTACTTC.

The rearrangement joins TRBV14 to TRBJ2-1; D remains unclear. Looked up from germline, CDR1 is SGHDN and CDR2 is FVKESK. The CDR3 is made up of 11 amino acids. Trimming shortened V by 4 bases and J by 6 bases, and 4 bases separated the two germline ends. The CDR3 loop reads CASSRANEQFF. CDR3 bases: TGTGCCAGCAGCCGGGCCAATGAGCAGTTCTTC.

This clone was seen only once. This sequence joins TRBV5-4 and TRBJ2-7; 8 bases are shared with TRBD1. This CDR3 comprises 14 residues. Germline V lookup: CDR1 SGHNT, CDR2 YYREEE (reference sequence). Losses at the gene ends were 2 bases for V and 3 bases for J; bases not matched to a gene: 4. CDR3 loop: CASSFPGGSYEQYF. CDR3 DNA: TGTGCCAGCAGCTTTCCAGGGGGCAGCTACGAGCAGTACTTC.

The chain recombines TRBV27 with TRBJ1-2; D not certain. The germline CDR1 and CDR2 sequences are MNHEY and SMNVEV (reference sequence). CDR3 size: 14 residues. The ends were cut back, 6 bases at V and 7 bases at J, with 18 bases in the middle. CDR3 region: CASSSIGRGPGYTF. CDR3 nucleotides: TGTGCCAGCAGCAGTATAGGCCGAGGCCCTGGCTACACCTTC.

The chain recombines TRBV2 with TRBJ1-1; a possible D gene is TRBD1 (5 bases). The length of the CDR3 is 16 residues. CDR1 is SNHLY, CDR2 FYNNEI, per germline. V gave up 4 bases and J gave up 0 bases, with 15 bases separating them. The DNA for the CDR3 is TGTGCCAGCAGTGGGGGGTTAACGGGGGTGAACACTGAAGCTTTCTTT. Encoded protein: CASSGGLTGVNTEAFF.

The V gene is TRBV2, the J gene TRBJ1-5, with D possibly matching TRBD1 (6 bases). Trimming took off 1 base at V and 3 bases at J, with 10 bases between the two ends. This CDR3 has 15 residues. Germline lookup yields CDR1 SNHLY and CDR2 FYNNEI. The CDR3: CASSEGGPTNQPQHF. In DNA form, the CDR3 reads TGTGCCAGCAGTGAAGGGGGGCCAACCAATCAGCCCCAGCATTTT.

The chain is built from TRBV19 and TRBJ1-5; the D gene is possibly TRBD1 (5 bases). Trimming shortened V by 7 bases and J by 1 base, and 11 bases separated the two germline ends. The CDR3 spans 14 residues. CDR1 LNHDA and CDR2 SQIVND come from the germline V gene (reference sequence). The CDR3 nucleotides read TGTGCCAGTACTGATTCAGGGAGCAATCAGCCCCAGCATTTT. Protein product: CASTDSGSNQPQHF.

This clone appeared a few times. The rearrangement links TRBV2 to TRBJ1-2; 10 bases agree with TRBD1. The V gene end was trimmed by 5 bases and the J gene end by 8 bases; junction bases not matched to a gene: 5. The CDR3 contains 13 residues. Germline V lookup: CDR1 SNHLY, CDR2 FYNNEI. CDR3 loop: CASSLDRGHGYTF. CDR3 DNA sequence: TGTGCCAGCAGTTTAGACAGGGGGCACGGCTACACCTTC.

V and J are TRBV24-1 and TRBJ2-1; TRBD2 might be the D (5 bases). Deletions cut 2 bases from V and 7 bases from J, with 23 bases between. CDR3 size: 18 residues. Per the germline V gene, CDR1 is KGHDR and CDR2 is SFDVKD. CDR3 nucleotides: TGTGCCACCAGTGATTCCGTAGGGAGAGCGCGTTGGACGAATGAGCAGTTCTTC. This translates into CATSDSVGRARWTNEQFF.

The V and J genes are TRBV20-1 and TRBJ1-1, with D unresolved. V lost 6 bases to trimming and J lost 5 bases, with 10 bases between them. Germline V gives CDR1 DFQATT, CDR2 SNEGSKA (reference sequence). The CDR3 contains 11 residues. This CDR3 is CSATPGTEAFF. CDR3 nucleotide sequence: TGCAGTGCCACTCCGGGGACTGAAGCTTTCTTT.

The rearrangement uses TRBV7-8 and TRBJ2-2; D possibly corresponds to TRBD1 (5 bases). Per germline, CDR1 SGHVS and CDR2 FQNEAQ. V lost 5 bases, J lost 0 bases, and 10 bases lay in between. The CDR3 spans 15 residues. The CDR3 sequence is CASSPWTSNTGELFF. The DNA of the CDR3 is TGTGCCAGCAGCCCTTGGACATCGAACACCGGGGAGCTGTTTTTT.

This rearrangement joins TRBV6-5 to TRBJ2-1, with 8 bases lining up with TRBD2. The CDR3 is made up of 14 amino acids. CDR1 and CDR2 (germline): MNHEY, SVGAGI. Losses at the gene ends were 4 bases for V and 2 bases for J; bases not matched to a gene: 1. The CDR3 here is CASSWTSPYNEQFF. DNA for the CDR3: TGTGCCAGCAGTTGGACTAGCCCCTACAATGAGCAGTTCTTC.

V gene TRBV10-3 combines with J gene TRBJ2-5; 8 bases line up with TRBD2. The CDR3 is 15 residues long. Trimming at V came to 4 bases and at J to 5 bases, leaving 9 bases not matched to a gene. Germline CDR1 ENHRY, CDR2 SYGVKD. The CDR3 loop is CAISGGGTSGETQYF. CDR3 DNA: TGTGCCATCAGTGGAGGCGGGACTAGTGGGGAGACCCAGTACTTC.

This chain uses TRBV30 with TRBJ1-1; D uncertain. CDR1 and CDR2 (germline): GTSNPN, SVGIG (reference sequence). Trimming shortened V by 5 bases and J by 0 bases, and 10 bases separated the two germline ends. CDR3 length: 13 amino acids. The CDR3, as DNA: TGTGCCTGGGGCTCCTCGATGAACACTGAAGCTTTCTTT. This sequence encodes CAWGSSMNTEAFF.

The V call is TRBV6-5, the J call TRBJ1-1, with no clear D. The CDR3 runs 14 residues. Trimming shortened V by 2 bases and J by 0 bases, and 7 bases separated the two germline ends. Germline V gives CDR1 MNHEY, CDR2 SVGAGI. CDR3 protein: CASSYRTMNTEAFF. CDR3 in DNA: TGTGCCAGCAGTTACCGAACTATGAACACTGAAGCTTTCTTT.

The chain couples TRBV12-5 to TRBJ1-1; the D is unclear. Deletions cut 3 bases from V and 8 bases from J, with 10 bases between. The CDR3 is 12 residues long. The V gene's germline CDR1 is LGHNT and CDR2 FRNRAP. The CDR3: CASGFPSGEAFF. The CDR3 nucleotides are TGTGCTAGTGGTTTCCCGTCGGGAGAAGCTTTCTTT.

The chain recombines TRBV6-5 with TRBJ1-2, with a tentative D call TRBD1 (5 bases). The V end lost 2 bases, the J end lost 10 bases, and 14 bases lay between the germline ends. CDR1 MNHEY and CDR2 SVGAGI come from the germline V gene. The CDR3 length is 13 residues. The CDR3, as DNA: TGTGCCAGCAGTTACCAACCACGACAGTACTACACCTTC. This translates into CASSYQPRQYYTF.

This clone was seen more than once but under ten times. The CDR3 bases are TGTGCCAGCAGCTGGGGAGCGGATTCCTACGAGCAGTACTTC. Its protein is CASSWGADSYEQYF. The rearrangement uses TRBV5-4 and TRBJ2-7, with D possibly TRBD2 on 5 matching bases. The V gene's germline CDR1 is SGHNT and CDR2 YYREEE (reference sequence). There are 14 residues in the CDR3. The V end lost 3 bases, the J end lost 1 base, and 11 bases lay between the germline ends.

V and J are TRBV19 and TRBJ1-1; TRBD1 is a possible D gene (6 bases). Germline V gene data show CDR1 as LNHDA and CDR2 as SQIVND (reference sequence). The CDR3 consists of 15 residues. The V gene lost 3 bases and the J gene lost 2 bases, with 13 bases spanning the gap. CDR3 bases: TGTGCCAGTAGTATTACGGGGGGCGGAAACACTGAAGCTTTCTTT. This gives the protein CASSITGGGNTEAFF.

This clone was detected once. The DNA for the CDR3 is TGTGCCAGCAGTCCGGGACAGGGGCACAATCAGCCCCAGCATTTT. Its protein is CASSPGQGHNQPQHF. The chain has TRBV6-5 and TRBJ1-5; 10 nucleotides match TRBD1. CDR1 MNHEY and CDR2 SVGAGI come from the germline V gene. V lost 5 bases and J lost 3; bases outside the gene matches: 4. The CDR3 contains 15 residues.